Listed below are T cell receptor beta chains from one sample, sequenced in a study of T cell responses to AZD1222 COVID-19 vaccine. The assay was immunoSEQ multiplex PCR, and TCRdb's table has in-frame clones only and misses some. This table holds 110,000 or so clones, around 89% found once. Sequenced here: peripheral blood, sampled 28 days after the second AZD1222 dose. These receptors came from an adult who received the AZD1222 COVID-19 vaccine. Each CDR3 is given with its conserved first and last residue. Each record gives: J gene, V gene, D gene, clone size, CDR3 DNA, CDR3 protein. D genes are given only for firm matches. Only part of the rows carry a size: once, few, many, or a class if the clone is expanded.

J gene: TRBJ2-3; V gene: TRBV9; D gene: NA; clone size: NA; CDR3 DNA: TGTGCCAGCAGCGTTTCATCCCTAACAGATACGCAGTATTTT; CDR3 protein: CASSVSSLTDTQYF
J gene: TRBJ2-7; V gene: TRBV11-3; D gene: TRBD2; clone size: NA; CDR3 DNA: TGTGCCAGCAGCCAACTATCCGGGACTAGCGTGACCTTC; CDR3 protein: CASSQLSGTSVTF
J gene: TRBJ2-7; V gene: TRBV7-9; D gene: NA; clone size: NA; CDR3 DNA: TGTGCCAGCAGCCCCCTCTCTTACGAGCAGTACTTC; CDR3 protein: CASSPLSYEQYF
J gene: TRBJ1-2; V gene: TRBV2; D gene: NA; clone size: NA; CDR3 DNA: TGTGCCAGCAGTGAAGCTGTAAGGGATGGTGGCTACACCTTC; CDR3 protein: CASSEAVRDGGYTF
J gene: TRBJ1-1; V gene: TRBV14; D gene: NA; clone size: NA; CDR3 DNA: TGTGCCAGCAGCCAAGGGGGGGGAACCGGTGAAGCTTTCTTT; CDR3 protein: CASSQGGGTGEAFF
J gene: TRBJ1-5; V gene: TRBV28; D gene: NA; clone size: NA; CDR3 DNA: TGTGCCAGCAGTCCATGGGGGGAGGGGAGCAATCAGCCCCAGCATTTT; CDR3 protein: CASSPWGEGSNQPQHF
J gene: TRBJ2-7; V gene: TRBV20-1; D gene: TRBD1; clone size: NA; CDR3 DNA: TGCAGCTGGACAGGGGACTACGAGCAGTACTTC; CDR3 protein: CSWTGDYEQYF
J gene: TRBJ2-1; V gene: TRBV7-2; D gene: NA; clone size: NA; CDR3 DNA: TGTGCCAGCGGGCGGACATTCAACAATGAGCAGTTCTTC; CDR3 protein: CASGRTFNNEQFF
J gene: TRBJ2-5; V gene: TRBV5-5; D gene: NA; clone size: NA; CDR3 DNA: TGTGCCAGCAGCCCCTCGAGGGCTGACGGGTGGGAGACCCAGTACTTC; CDR3 protein: CASSPSRADGWETQYF
J gene: TRBJ2-7; V gene: TRBV3-1/TRBV3-2; D gene: NA; clone size: NA; CDR3 DNA: TGTGCCAGCAGCCAAGGTCTCAGCTCCTACGAGCAGTACTTC; CDR3 protein: CASSQGLSSYEQYF
J gene: TRBJ2-5; V gene: TRBV18; D gene: NA; clone size: NA; CDR3 DNA: TGTGCCAGCGAGTACCAAGAGACCCAGTACTTC; CDR3 protein: CASEYQETQYF
J gene: TRBJ2-2; V gene: TRBV24-1; D gene: NA; clone size: once; CDR3 DNA: TGTGCCACCAGACCGACTAGTTCCACCGGGGAGCTGTTTTTT; CDR3 protein: CATRPTSSTGELFF
J gene: TRBJ2-3; V gene: TRBV29-1; D gene: TRBD1; clone size: NA; CDR3 DNA: TGCAGCGGGGACAGGGGAGAGGGAGATACGCAGTATTTT; CDR3 protein: CSGDRGEGDTQYF
J gene: TRBJ2-6; V gene: TRBV11-2; D gene: NA; clone size: NA; CDR3 DNA: TGTGCCAGCAGCTTACTTCTCCGCCCGTCCGATGGGGCCAACGTCCTGACTTTC; CDR3 protein: CASSLLLRPSDGANVLTF
J gene: TRBJ2-1; V gene: TRBV20-1; D gene: NA; clone size: once; CDR3 DNA: TGCAGTGCCGCGAGCGGCAATGAGCAGTTCTTC; CDR3 protein: CSAASGNEQFF
J gene: TRBJ2-7; V gene: TRBV7-9; D gene: NA; clone size: NA; CDR3 DNA: TGTGCCAGCAGCCTCGGTGCCTACGAGCAGTACTTC; CDR3 protein: CASSLGAYEQYF
J gene: TRBJ2-3; V gene: TRBV9; D gene: NA; clone size: NA; CDR3 DNA: TGTGCCAGCAGCGTAGCTGGCAGGGCCACAGATACGCAGTATTTT; CDR3 protein: CASSVAGRATDTQYF
J gene: TRBJ2-1; V gene: TRBV4-3; D gene: TRBD2; clone size: NA; CDR3 DNA: TGCGCCAGCAGCCGGGTGCTAGCGGGAGGCGGAGATGAGCAGTTCTTC; CDR3 protein: CASSRVLAGGGDEQFF
J gene: TRBJ2-7; V gene: TRBV20-1; D gene: TRBD1; clone size: NA; CDR3 DNA: TGCAGTGCTAGTGCCGGGACAGGGAATTACGAGCAGTACTTC; CDR3 protein: CSASAGTGNYEQYF
J gene: TRBJ1-6; V gene: TRBV7-9; D gene: NA; clone size: NA; CDR3 DNA: TGTGCCAGCAGCAATACCGCGGGGTCCTATAATTCACCCCTCCACTTT; CDR3 protein: CASSNTAGSYNSPLHF
J gene: TRBJ1-4; V gene: TRBV20-1; D gene: NA; clone size: NA; CDR3 DNA: TGCAGTGCTAGAAACAGGCGTAAACTGTTTTTT; CDR3 protein: CSARNRRKLFF
J gene: TRBJ2-1; V gene: TRBV12-3/TRBV12-4; D gene: NA; clone size: NA; CDR3 DNA: TGTGCCAGCAGTTTTTCAGGGAGGAGTGAGCAGTTCTTC; CDR3 protein: CASSFSGRSEQFF
J gene: TRBJ1-2; V gene: TRBV27; D gene: TRBD1; clone size: NA; CDR3 DNA: TGTGCCAGCAGTTCCGGACAGGGGAGTGACTATGGCTACACCTTC; CDR3 protein: CASSSGQGSDYGYTF
J gene: TRBJ2-7; V gene: TRBV11-2; D gene: TRBD2; clone size: NA; CDR3 DNA: TGTGCCAGCAGTACCGGACTAGCGGGAGGGAAAAGCTCCTACGAGCAGTACTTC; CDR3 protein: CASSTGLAGGKSSYEQYF
J gene: TRBJ1-4; V gene: TRBV5-6; D gene: NA; clone size: NA; CDR3 DNA: TGTGCCAGCAGCTTCCAGGGTGGAGAAAAACTGTTTTTT; CDR3 protein: CASSFQGGEKLFF
J gene: TRBJ2-3; V gene: TRBV14; D gene: NA; clone size: NA; CDR3 DNA: TGTGCCAGCAGCCCGGGGAGGACAGATACGCAGTATTTT; CDR3 protein: CASSPGRTDTQYF
J gene: TRBJ2-1; V gene: TRBV27; D gene: TRBD1; clone size: NA; CDR3 DNA: TGTGCCAGCAGTAACCCGGGACAGTATCACAATGAGCAGTTCTTC; CDR3 protein: CASSNPGQYHNEQFF
J gene: TRBJ1-6; V gene: TRBV6-5; D gene: NA; clone size: NA; CDR3 DNA: TGTGCCAGCGTAAGCTCCTATAATTCACCCCTCCACTTT; CDR3 protein: CASVSSYNSPLHF
J gene: TRBJ2-3; V gene: TRBV6-2/TRBV6-3; D gene: TRBD1; clone size: NA; CDR3 DNA: TGTGCCAGCAGTTACCCTACAGGGGGCTCTTCCTTCTGGGACACAGATACGCAGTATTTT; CDR3 protein: CASSYPTGGSSFWDTDTQYF
J gene: TRBJ2-2; V gene: TRBV2; D gene: NA; clone size: NA; CDR3 DNA: TGTGCCAGCAGCCGTAAATTGGGCACCGGGGAGCTGTTTTTT; CDR3 protein: CASSRKLGTGELFF
J gene: TRBJ2-4; V gene: TRBV3-1/TRBV3-2; D gene: NA; clone size: NA; CDR3 DNA: TGTGCCAGCAGCCAAGATCGAGCCCTTCAGTACTTC; CDR3 protein: CASSQDRALQYF
J gene: TRBJ2-1; V gene: TRBV7-2; D gene: NA; clone size: NA; CDR3 DNA: TGTGCCAGCAGCCTCAGCAGCTCCTACAATGAGCAGTTCTTC; CDR3 protein: CASSLSSSYNEQFF
J gene: TRBJ2-6; V gene: TRBV5-1; D gene: NA; clone size: few; CDR3 DNA: TGCGCCAGCAGCTTGATAGGGTCCTCTGGGGCCAACGTCCTGACTTTC; CDR3 protein: CASSLIGSSGANVLTF
J gene: TRBJ1-2; V gene: TRBV7-9; D gene: NA; clone size: few; CDR3 DNA: TGTGCCAGCAGCTTAGCTTTCGGCTCCTATGGCTACACCTTC; CDR3 protein: CASSLAFGSYGYTF
J gene: TRBJ1-5; V gene: TRBV30; D gene: NA; clone size: NA; CDR3 DNA: TGTGCCTGGAGTGTAGGGGACAGCAATCAGCCCCAGCATTTT; CDR3 protein: CAWSVGDSNQPQHF
J gene: TRBJ1-5; V gene: TRBV7-2; D gene: NA; clone size: NA; CDR3 DNA: TGTGCCAGCAGCCAGACCGCGACCGGCAATCAGCCCCAGCATTTT; CDR3 protein: CASSQTATGNQPQHF
J gene: TRBJ2-5; V gene: TRBV7-2; D gene: TRBD2; clone size: NA; CDR3 DNA: TGTGCCAGCAGGCCAGGACTAGCCCGTGATACGACCCAGTACTTC; CDR3 protein: CASRPGLARDTTQYF
J gene: TRBJ2-5; V gene: TRBV7-2; D gene: NA; clone size: NA; CDR3 DNA: TGTGCCAGCAGCTCCAATCCGCGGGTGACCCAAGAGACCCAGTACTTC; CDR3 protein: CASSSNPRVTQETQYF
J gene: TRBJ1-4; V gene: TRBV27; D gene: NA; clone size: NA; CDR3 DNA: TGTGCCAGCATGGGGGGGGGCGCCGGAGAAAAACTGTTTTTT; CDR3 protein: CASMGGGAGEKLFF
J gene: TRBJ2-5; V gene: TRBV6-5; D gene: NA; clone size: NA; CDR3 DNA: TGTGCCAGCAGTTACTCGGAGACCCAGTACTTC; CDR3 protein: CASSYSETQYF